The clone carrying this T cell receptor beta chain was detected once. These data belong to a study of graft-versus-host responses after intestinal transplantation. Turning to the study itself: Multivisceral, liver-intestinal, or isolated intestinal transplants were given to recipients.

Only in-frame clones appear in the TCRdb table, and some are missing; sequencing was by immunoSEQ multiplex PCR. Of about 29,000 clones in the sample, around 90% were seen once. This CDR3 region has 17 residues. The V gene's germline CDR1 is KGHSH and CDR2 LQKENI. Trimming stripped 2 bases from V and 2 bases from J, with 18 bases between. The receptor was derived from a human patient who received an intestinal transplant, so some T cells may come from the graft donor. The chain has TRBV18 and TRBJ1-2, with a possible D match to TRBD1 (6 bases). The material sequenced was PBMCs, taken around 460 days after intestinal transplantation. CDR3 nucleotide sequence: TGTGCCAGCTCACCATCGAACAAAGGGACACAAAACTATGGCTACACCTTC. Its translation: CASSPSNKGTQNYGYTF.